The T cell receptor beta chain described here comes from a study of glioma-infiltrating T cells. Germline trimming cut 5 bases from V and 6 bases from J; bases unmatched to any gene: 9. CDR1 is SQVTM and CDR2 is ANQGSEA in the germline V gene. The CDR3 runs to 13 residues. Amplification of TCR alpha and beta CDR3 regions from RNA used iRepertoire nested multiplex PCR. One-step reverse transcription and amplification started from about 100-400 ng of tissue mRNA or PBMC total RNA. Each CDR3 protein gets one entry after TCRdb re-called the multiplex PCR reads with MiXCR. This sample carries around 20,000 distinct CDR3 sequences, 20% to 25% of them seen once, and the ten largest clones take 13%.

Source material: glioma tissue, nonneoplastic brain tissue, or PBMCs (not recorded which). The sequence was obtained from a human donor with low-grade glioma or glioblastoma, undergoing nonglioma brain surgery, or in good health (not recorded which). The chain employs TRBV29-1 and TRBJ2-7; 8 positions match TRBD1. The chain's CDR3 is CSVFQGAFSEQYF. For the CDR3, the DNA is TGCAGCGTTTTCCAGGGGGCGTTCTCCGAGCAGTACTTC.